Listed below are T cell receptor beta chains from one sample, sequenced in a study of CD8+ T cells in alopecia areata. Profiled with immunoSEQ multiplex PCR; TCRdb holds only in-frame clones, not every one. This table has 190,000 or so clones, roughly 53% appearing once. The input for sequencing was CD8+ T cells sorted from blood, taken at week 24, from a patient treated with tofacitinib. These receptors came from a human donor with alopecia areata. Each CDR3 is given with its conserved first and last residue. Each record gives: CDR3 protein, CDR3 DNA, V gene, clone size, D gene, CDR3 length, J gene. A D gene is named only where the DNA matches it firmly. Only part of the rows carry a size: once, few, many, or a class if the clone is expanded.

CASSLRGARNTEAFF | TGCGCCAGCAGCTTGCGGGGGGCGCGGAACACTGAAGCTTTCTTT | TRBV5-1 | NA | NA | 15 | TRBJ1-1
CASTSPVHYGYTF | TGTGCCAGCACCTCTCCCGTTCATTATGGCTACACCTTC | TRBV11-2 | once | NA | 13 | TRBJ1-2
CASSLTGRLGIQEQYF | TGTGCCAGCAGCTTAACGGGGCGGTTGGGGATACAAGAGCAGTACTTC | TRBV7-9 | once | NA | 16 | TRBJ2-7
CASSEQGDEQYF | TGTGCCAGCAGTGAACAGGGAGACGAGCAGTACTTC | TRBV6-5 | few | NA | 12 | TRBJ2-7
CASSLGNEQFF | TGTGCCAGCAGCTTAGGTAATGAGCAGTTCTTC | TRBV7-8 | NA | NA | 11 | TRBJ2-1
CASSLEVGYYEQYF | TGCGCCAGCAGCTTGGAGGTGGGCTACTACGAGCAGTACTTC | TRBV5-1 | NA | NA | 14 | TRBJ2-7
CASSLRSSGGRTDTQYF | TGCGCCAGCAGCCTCCGCTCTAGCGGGGGACGCACAGATACGCAGTATTTT | TRBV4-1 | NA | TRBD2 | 17 | TRBJ2-3
CASSRFRGTDTQYF | TGTGCCAGCAGCCGATTCAGGGGCACAGATACGCAGTATTTT | TRBV11-2 | few | NA | 14 | TRBJ2-3
CASSDWGGNNSPLHF | TGTGCCAGCAGTGATTGGGGTGGAAATAATTCACCCCTCCACTTT | TRBV2 | NA | NA | 15 | TRBJ1-6
CASSWSGREDGYTF | TGCGCCAGCAGCTGGTCGGGGAGAGAAGATGGCTACACCTTC | TRBV5-1 | NA | NA | 14 | TRBJ1-2
CASSQVRTRGVRTDTQYF | TGCGCCAGCAGCCAAGTAAGGACGCGGGGGGTCCGCACAGATACGCAGTATTTT | TRBV4-1 | NA | TRBD2 | 18 | TRBJ2-3
CSVESLAGETYNEQFF | TGCAGCGTTGAATCACTAGCGGGGGAGACCTACAATGAGCAGTTCTTC | TRBV29-1 | NA | TRBD2 | 16 | TRBJ2-1
CASSPPWGGTDTQYF | TGTGCCAGCAGCCCACCATGGGGCGGCACAGATACGCAGTATTTT | TRBV6-5 | NA | NA | 15 | TRBJ2-3
CAIQTGSGEQYF | TGTGCCATACAGACAGGTTCTGGCGAGCAGTACTTC | TRBV27 | NA | NA | 12 | TRBJ2-7
CATSRRGQTDTQYF | TGTGCCACCAGCAGGCGGGGGCAGACAGATACGCAGTATTTT | TRBV15 | NA | NA | 14 | TRBJ2-3
CASSLAGEPLWAQYF | TGTGCCAGCAGCTTAGCAGGGGAACCTCTTTGGGCGCAGTACTTC | TRBV7-8 | NA | NA | 15 | TRBJ2-7
CASILVAFKGQNEQFF | TGTGCCAGCATCCTAGTGGCGTTTAAAGGGCAAAATGAGCAGTTCTTC | TRBV7-2 | NA | NA | 16 | TRBJ2-1
CSVGGGGNQPQHF | TGCAGCGTTGGGGGGGGAGGCAATCAGCCCCAGCATTTT | TRBV29-1 | few | NA | 13 | TRBJ1-5
CASSLTPYFRDYDTGELFF | TGTGCCAGCAGCTTAACCCCCTACTTCCGGGACTACGACACCGGGGAGCTGTTTTTT | TRBV7-3 | NA | TRBD2 | 19 | TRBJ2-2